The source of this T cell receptor (beta chain) is a study of T cells in Graves' hyperthyroidism and ophthalmopathy. Amplification of TCR beta CDR3 regions used RNA as the template. HTBI primers drove first-round RT-PCR of the TCR CDR3. TCRdb fed the multiplex PCR reads into MiXCR, producing one record per CDR3 protein. The table lists hundreds of thousands of distinct CDR3 sequences, about 38% of them singletons. Graves' hyperthyroidism is called stable when ophthalmopathy does not progress within 18 months. In patients aged 18 to 65, hyperthyroidism was newly diagnosed, with duration under 2 months. The study, taken as a whole, reports: Peripheral blood also featured most of the thyroid clonotypes expanded above 0.001. Researchers report that a 13 V-J model separated ophthalmopathy from stable hyperthyroidism.

The CDR3 has 13 residues. In germline, CDR1 is LNHDA, CDR2 SQIVND (reference sequence). J gave up 5 bases and V 7 bases, and 2 bases lay outside the gene matches. For this clonotype: Its antigen remains unidentified.

V usage is TRBV19 and J usage is TRBJ2-2; 9 bases match TRBD1. This receptor was identified in a man between 18 and 35 years old with Graves' hyperthyroidism. Sequencing used blood. DNA for the CDR3: TGTGCCAGTAAGACAGGGGGGACCGGGGAGCTGTTTTTT. Translating gives CASKTGGTGELFF.